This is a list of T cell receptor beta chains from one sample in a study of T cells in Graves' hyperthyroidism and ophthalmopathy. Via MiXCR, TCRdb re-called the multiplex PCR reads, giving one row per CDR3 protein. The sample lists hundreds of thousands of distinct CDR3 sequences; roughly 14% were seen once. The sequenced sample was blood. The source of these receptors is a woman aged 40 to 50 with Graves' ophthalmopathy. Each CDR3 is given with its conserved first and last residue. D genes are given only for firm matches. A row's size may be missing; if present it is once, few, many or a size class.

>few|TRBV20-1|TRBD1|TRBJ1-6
TGCAGTGCTAGAGGGGGGACAGGGAATTCACCCCTCCACTTT
CSARGGTGNSPLHF
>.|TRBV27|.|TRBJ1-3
TGTGCCAGCATGGGGACGGGAGGAGTCACCATATATTTT
CASMGTGGVTIYF
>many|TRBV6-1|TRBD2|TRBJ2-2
TGTGCCAGCTGGAGCGGGAGGGGCACCGGGGAGCTGTTTTTT
CASWSGRGTGELFF
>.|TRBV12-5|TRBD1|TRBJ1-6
TGTGCTAGTGGCGGGACAGGAGGATCACCCCTCCACTTT
CASGGTGGSPLHF
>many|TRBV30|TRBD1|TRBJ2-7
TGTGCCTGGAGTCTGCAGGGGGCGGGGGAGCAGTACTTC
CAWSLQGAGEQYF
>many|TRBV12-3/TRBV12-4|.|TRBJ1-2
TGTGCCAGCAGTGATACCCTCCGGGAGGCTGGCTACACCTTC
CASSDTLREAGYTF
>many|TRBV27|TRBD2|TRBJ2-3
TGTGCCAGCAGTCATTGGACTAGCGGGATATCAGATACGCAGTATTTT
CASSHWTSGISDTQYF
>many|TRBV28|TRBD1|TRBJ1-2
TGTGCCAGCAGTCAACCGACAGGGGGCGAAGCTAACTATGGCTACACCTTC
CASSQPTGGEANYGYTF
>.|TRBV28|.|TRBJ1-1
TGTGCCAGCAGTTCGCTGTTACCGGTAACTGAAGCTTTCTTT
CASSSLLPVTEAFF
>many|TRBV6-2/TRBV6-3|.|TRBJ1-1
TGTGCCAGCAGGGGACTGAAGGAAGCTTTCTTT
CASRGLKEAFF
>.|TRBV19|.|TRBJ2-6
TGTGCCAGTAGACAAATTACCGGGCAGGTATACGTCCTGACTTTC
CASRQITGQVYVLTF
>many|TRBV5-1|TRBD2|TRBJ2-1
TGCGCCAGCAGCTTCGCCCCCCTATCCACCGGGGGGTCCTACAATGAGCAGTTCTTC
CASSFAPLSTGGSYNEQFF
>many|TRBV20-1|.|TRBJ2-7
TGCAGGGTGAGGGGCGGAACTGAACAGTACTTC
CRVRGGTEQYF
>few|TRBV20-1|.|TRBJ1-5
TGCAGTGCTAGAGGGGGGCAGGGTGGACAGCCCCAGCATTTT
CSARGGQGGQPQHF
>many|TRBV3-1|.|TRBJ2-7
TGTGCCAGCAGCCGGGGATATAGAAGTGAGCAGTACTTC
CASSRGYRSEQYF
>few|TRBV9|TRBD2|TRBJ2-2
TGTGCCAGCAGCGTTGGGGGGGGAGCGGACACCGGGGAGCTGTTTTTT
CASSVGGGADTGELFF
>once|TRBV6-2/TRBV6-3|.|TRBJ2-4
TGTGCCAGCAGTTATGGTCCTAACCTATTAGCCAAAAACATTCAGTACTTC
CASSYGPNLLAKNIQYF
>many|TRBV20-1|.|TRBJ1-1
TGCAGTGCCAATACAGGGCTCACTGAAGCTTTCTTT
CSANTGLTEAFF
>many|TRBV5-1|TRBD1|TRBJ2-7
TGCGCCAGCAGCTTACTACCGAACGCCCGGGACAGGGTCCACGAGCAGTACTTC
CASSLLPNARDRVHEQYF
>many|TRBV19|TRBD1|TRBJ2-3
TGTGCCACAACACGGACAGGGAGCACAGATACGCAGTATTTT
CATTRTGSTDTQYF
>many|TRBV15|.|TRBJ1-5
TGTGCCACCAGCAGAGATCTCAGACAGAGCAATCAGCCCCAGCATTTT
CATSRDLRQSNQPQHF
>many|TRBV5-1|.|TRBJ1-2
TGCGCCAGCAGCTTGGCAACCGGGTTGAGCTACACCTTC
CASSLATGLSYTF
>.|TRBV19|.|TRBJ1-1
TGTGCCAGTAGTATAGGGGTAGGATGGGGGACTGAAGCTTTCTTT
CASSIGVGWGTEAFF
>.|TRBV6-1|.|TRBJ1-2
TGTGCCAGCACCAACGAGGGTCCTACCCATGGCTACACCTTC
CASTNEGPTHGYTF
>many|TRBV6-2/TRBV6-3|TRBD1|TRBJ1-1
TGTGCCAGCAGTCCGCTGACAGGGGAGGACACTGAAGCTTTCTTT
CASSPLTGEDTEAFF
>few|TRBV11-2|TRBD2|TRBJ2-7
TGTGCCAGCAGCTTAGGGGGACTAGCGGGAACCTCCTACGAGCAGTACTTC
CASSLGGLAGTSYEQYF
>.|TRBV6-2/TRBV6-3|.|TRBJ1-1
TGTGCCAGCAGTGCCCAGTGGGGCAGTGGTGAAGCTTTCTTT
CASSAQWGSGEAFF
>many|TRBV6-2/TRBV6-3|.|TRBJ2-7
TGTGCCAGCAGTTACCGGTCGAATTCTGTCTACGAGCAGTACTTC
CASSYRSNSVYEQYF
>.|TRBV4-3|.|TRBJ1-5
TGCGCCAGCAGCCAAGGAATAGGGAGCAATCAGCCCCAGCATTTT
CASSQGIGSNQPQHF
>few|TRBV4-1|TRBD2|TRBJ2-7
TGCGCCAGCAGCCACCGGACTAGCGGGAGCTACGAGCAGTACTTC
CASSHRTSGSYEQYF
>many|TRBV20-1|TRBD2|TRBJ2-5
TGCAGTGCTAGAGCTACTAGCGGGAGAGAGCCCCCTGGGACCCAGTACTTC
CSARATSGREPPGTQYF